Shown below are 31 T cell receptor beta chains from a single sample sequenced in a study of Ad26.COV2.S vaccination and SARS-CoV-2 variants. Regarding treatment: 15 to 20 received Ad26.COV2.S at low or high dose, single or two shots; five or six received placebo; per-sample allocation not given. Vaccine and placebo recipients were sampled on day 63 after the first injection. The data were produced by immunoSEQ multiplex PCR, yet TCRdb's version contains in-frame clones alone and is incomplete. The sample carries some 350,000 clones, approximately 81% recorded once. The specimen was peripheral blood, collected in a trial of Ad26.COV2.S vaccine versus placebo. These receptors all stem from a person between 18 and 60 years old who received the Ad26.COV2.S COVID-19 vaccine or a placebo.

V gene TRBV3-1 (or the pseudogene TRBV3-2) combines with J gene TRBJ1-1, with D uncertain. This CDR3 has 15 amino acids. Germline V gives CDR1 LGHDT, CDR2 YNNKEL (reference sequence). Trimming took 6 bases from V and 1 from J, leaving 15 bases between them. The CDR3: CASRLGVVGNTEAFF. Here the CDR3 DNA reads TGTGCCAGCAGACTCGGTGTAGTTGGGAACACTGAAGCTTTCTTT.

This chain uses TRBV5-1 with TRBJ1-6; D is unclear. Trimming left V 0 bases short and J 0 bases short, with 7 bases between. Germline V lookup: CDR1 SGHRS, CDR2 YFSETQ. CDR3 length: 16 amino acids. The CDR3 DNA follows: TGCGCCAGCAGCTTGGATCTGAGCTCCTATAATTCACCCCTCCACTTT. Amino acid sequence: CASSLDLSSYNSPLHF.

The chain recombines TRBV5-6 with TRBJ1-2, with TRBD1 matching over 7 bases. The germline gives CDR1 SGHDT, CDR2 YYEEEE. CDR3 length: 12 amino acids. The ends lost 8 bases at V and 6 bases at J; junction bases unmatched: 7. The DNA for the CDR3 is TGTGCCAGGACAGGGTCGGGTGATGGCTACACCTTC. Encoded protein: CARTGSGDGYTF.

The table lists this clone with a few counts. The rearrangement uses TRBV5-5 and TRBJ2-2; perhaps TRBD1 as D (6 bases). In germline, CDR1 is SGHKS, CDR2 YYEKEE (reference sequence). This CDR3 has 17 residues. V was trimmed by 1 base and J by 2 bases, leaving 15 bases between them. The CDR3 DNA sequence: TGTGCCAGCAGCTTGTCGTACCAGGACAGAAACACCGGGGAGCTGTTTTTT. It encodes CASSLSYQDRNTGELFF.

The chain carries TRBV5-6 and TRBJ2-7; TRBD2 matches at 15 bases. The CDR3 totals 15 residues. Germline CDR1 and CDR2: SGHDT and YYEEEE. V lost 4 bases and J lost 6; bases outside the gene matches: 5. The CDR3 spells CASSGGLAGGAEQYF. CDR3 in DNA: TGTGCCAGCAGCGGTGGACTAGCGGGAGGGGCCGAGCAGTACTTC.

J is TRBJ2-2 and V is TRBV3-1 (or the pseudogene TRBV3-2); D gene unclear. The V gene lost 2 bases and the J gene lost 0 bases, with 16 bases spanning the gap. CDR3 length: 18 residues. Germline-derived CDR1 and CDR2 are LGHDT and YNNKEL (reference sequence). This chain's CDR3 is CASSQTSWLRPNTGELFF. The CDR3 DNA follows: TGTGCCAGCAGCCAAACCTCGTGGCTTCGCCCGAACACCGGGGAGCTGTTTTTT.

V usage is TRBV5-1 and J usage is TRBJ1-1; 11 bases are shared with TRBD1. The CDR3 covers 16 residues. Germline CDR1 and CDR2: SGHRS and YFSETQ. J was trimmed by 8 bases and V by 4 bases; bases with no gene match: 13. CDR3: CASSLGQGAVGIEAFF. The CDR3 DNA sequence: TGCGCCAGCAGCCTAGGACAGGGGGCAGTGGGTATAGAAGCTTTCTTT.

The rearrangement links TRBV6-5 to TRBJ2-7; TRBD1 might be the D (6 bases). Per germline, CDR1 MNHEY and CDR2 SVGAGI. The V gene lost 4 bases and the J gene lost 2 bases, with 12 bases spanning the gap. The CDR3 totals 14 residues. CDR3 sequence: CASSWTRGTYEQYF. The CDR3, as DNA: TGTGCCAGCAGTTGGACCAGGGGTACCTACGAGCAGTACTTC.

This chain joins TRBV19 and TRBJ1-5, with 7 bases matching TRBD1. Losses at the gene ends were 4 bases for V and 2 bases for J; bases not matched to a gene: 11. The germline CDR1 and CDR2 sequences are LNHDA and SQIVND (reference sequence). CDR3 size: 17 residues. The DNA of the CDR3 is TGTGCCAGTAGTACGAATAACAGGGGAGCAGGCAATCAGCCCCAGCATTTT. It specifies CASSTNNRGAGNQPQHF.

The genes are TRBV6-5 and TRBJ1-1; D ambiguous. The V end lost 2 bases, the J end lost 9 bases, and 7 bases lay between the germline ends. Germline V lookup: CDR1 MNHEY, CDR2 SVGAGI. The CDR3 totals 11 residues. The CDR3 spells CASSYEKQAFF. The CDR3 DNA reads TGTGCCAGCAGTTACGAGAAGCAAGCTTTCTTT.

This chain links TRBV6-4 with TRBJ2-7; 12 bases are shared with TRBD2. CDR1 is MRHNA, CDR2 SNTAGT, per germline. The CDR3 covers 14 residues. The J segment lost 1 base and the V segment lost 6 bases, leaving 1 base of the junction unmatched. The CDR3 DNA reads TGTGCCAGCAGAGGACTAGCGGGATCCTACGAGCAGTACTTC. It is translated as CASRGLAGSYEQYF.

The V and J genes are TRBV5-1 and TRBJ2-1; perhaps TRBD2 as D (7 bases). Looked up from germline, CDR1 is SGHRS and CDR2 is YFSETQ. This CDR3 is 15 amino acids long. The V gene lost 0 bases and the J gene lost 9 bases, with 16 bases spanning the gap. This CDR3 is CASSLAASGGGEQFF. CDR3 sequence (DNA): TGCGCCAGCAGCTTGGCGGCTAGCGGAGGGGGTGAGCAGTTCTTC.

Points on this clone: The junction departs from germline at one end; a sequencing error may be responsible. This sequence joins TRBV3-1 (or the pseudogene TRBV3-2) and TRBJ2-4, with D possibly being TRBD2 (7 bases). Germline CDR1 LGHDT, CDR2 YNNKEL (reference sequence). The CDR3 is made up of 18 amino acids. For the CDR3, the DNA is TGTGCCAGCAGACAAGGGGGGGCAGGAGATATAGCCAGGAACATTCAGTACTTC. This gives the protein CASRQGGAGDIARNIQYF.

The chain has TRBV4-3 and TRBJ2-7; no reliable D call. The V and J ends lost 0 bases and 2 bases respectively, with 11 bases between them. Germline V CDR1 and CDR2: LGHNA, YSLEER. The CDR3 is made up of 15 amino acids. The chain's CDR3 is CASSQEATLAYEQYF. Here the CDR3 DNA reads TGCGCCAGCAGCCAAGAGGCTACTCTAGCCTACGAGCAGTACTTC.

The chain is built from TRBV9 and TRBJ2-3, with TRBD2 identical over 10 bases. Per the germline V gene, CDR1 is SGDLS and CDR2 is YYNGEE. V lost 4 bases and J lost 1; bases outside the gene matches: 15. This CDR3 region has 19 residues. The CDR3 sequence is CASSPGGGLATHCTDTQYF. In nucleotides, the CDR3 is TGTGCCAGCAGCCCGGGGGGGGGACTAGCGACACACTGCACAGATACGCAGTATTTT.

About this clone itself: The same CDR3 is also encoded by other DNA sequences in this sample. The chain uses TRBV11-2 and TRBJ2-7, with D unclear. CDR1 SGHAT and CDR2 FQNNGV come from the germline V gene. This CDR3 contains 12 residues. The V gene lost 1 base and the J gene lost 3 bases, with 4 bases spanning the gap. CDR3 nucleotides: TGTGCCAGCAGCTTAGGGGACTACGAGCAGTACTTC. Translating it yields CASSLGDYEQYF.

The J gene is TRBJ2-7, the V gene TRBV12-3 or TRBV12-4; D might be TRBD1 (6 bases). The germline V and J ends were trimmed by 7 bases and 0 bases, with 10 bases remaining between them. This CDR3 spans 13 amino acids. Here the CDR3 DNA reads TGTGCCAGCAACCGGGACACCTCCTACGAGCAGTACTTC. Protein product: CASNRDTSYEQYF.

This clone is a singleton in its sample. One junction end does not reproduce the germline sequence, and a read error may be involved. The chain carries TRBV7-7 and TRBJ1-1; D is undetermined. CDR3 size: 15 residues. Germline V gives CDR1 SSHAT, CDR2 FNYEAQ (reference sequence). The CDR3 sequence is CASSILDICGTEAFF. The CDR3 nucleotides read TGTGCTAGCAGCATCCTCGACATCTGTGGCACTGAAGCTTTCTTT.

The chain recombines TRBV6-6 with TRBJ2-3; D remains ambiguous. There are 13 residues in the CDR3. In germline, CDR1 is MNHNY, CDR2 SVGAGI (reference sequence). Trimming took 8 bases from V and 4 from J, leaving 13 bases between them. The CDR3 loop reads CASEGQVADTQYF. For the CDR3, the DNA is TGTGCCAGCGAAGGCCAGGTCGCAGATACGCAGTATTTT.

J is TRBJ1-3 and V is TRBV27; the D is unclear. Trimming cost V 4 bases and J 4 bases, with 11 bases left between them. Germline CDR1 is MNHEY and CDR2 is SMNVEV (reference sequence). The CDR3 spans 14 residues. The DNA for the CDR3 is TGTGCCAGCAGTTCCCTTGGGTCGGGAAACACCATATATTTT. It translates to CASSSLGSGNTIYF.

J is TRBJ2-7 and V is TRBV6-2 or TRBV6-3; the D gene is possibly TRBD2 (7 bases). Germline V CDR1 and CDR2: MNHEY, SVGEGT. This CDR3 has 14 residues. The ends were cut back, 6 bases at V and 0 bases at J, with 12 bases in the middle. CDR3 amino acids: CASSLGGRSYEQYF. The CDR3 DNA reads TGTGCCAGCAGCCTCGGGGGGCGCTCCTACGAGCAGTACTTC.

This chain connects TRBV3-1 (or the pseudogene TRBV3-2) to TRBJ2-7, with D uncertain. Trimming took off 3 bases at V and 1 base at J, with 13 bases between the two ends. CDR1 is LGHDT and CDR2 is YNNKEL in the germline V gene (reference sequence). This CDR3 region has 15 residues. This CDR3 is CASSQEYGLSYEQYF. CDR3 nucleotides: TGTGCCAGCAGCCAGGAATACGGGCTTTCCTACGAGCAGTACTTC.

This clone was detected only a few times. The chain links TRBV11-2 to TRBJ1-6; 9 nucleotides match TRBD1. This CDR3 has 15 residues. Germline V gene data show CDR1 as SGHAT and CDR2 as FQNNGV. J gave up 10 bases and V 4 bases, and 8 bases lay outside the gene matches. The CDR3 sequence: CASSSDWTGDSPLHF. The DNA for the CDR3 is TGTGCCAGCAGCTCCGACTGGACAGGGGACTCACCCCTCCACTTT.

J is TRBJ2-1 and V is TRBV12-3 or TRBV12-4; tentatively, D is TRBD2 (6 bases). The CDR3 totals 12 residues. V was clipped by 3 bases and J by 14 bases, with 14 bases between them. DNA of the CDR3: TGTGCCAGCAGTTTCTCGGGAGTCCCGGAGTTCTTC. Protein product: CASSFSGVPEFF.

The V call is TRBV30, the J call TRBJ2-7, with TRBD1 as a possible D gene (6 bases). The ends were cut back, 2 bases at V and 5 bases at J, with 13 bases in the middle. Germline CDR1 and CDR2: GTSNPN and SVGIG (reference sequence). There are 13 residues in the CDR3. In DNA form, the CDR3 reads TGTGCCTGGAGTTCACAGGGTCTCCACGAGCAGTACTTC. Its translation is CAWSSQGLHEQYF.

The rearrangement links TRBV18 to TRBJ1-2; no clear D gene. This CDR3 region has 16 residues. Germline V gene data show CDR1 as KGHSH and CDR2 as LQKENI. V was pared by 0 bases and J by 3 bases, with 14 bases between. The CDR3 coding sequence is TGTGCCAGCTCACCACCGCTTGGGATCTACGACTATGGCTACACCTTC. The encoded protein is CASSPPLGIYDYGYTF.

CDR3 nucleotide sequence: TGCGCCAGCAGCTTACAGGACAGGGTGGCACCCGGGGAGCTGTTTTTT. This encodes CASSLQDRVAPGELFF. The chain combines TRBV5-1 with TRBJ2-2; 8 nucleotides align to TRBD1. Per the germline V gene, CDR1 is SGHRS and CDR2 is YFSETQ. The CDR3 runs to 16 residues. V trimming: 2 bases; J trimming: 6 bases; junction bases outside the gene matches: 9.

This rearrangement joins TRBV28 to TRBJ1-6; the match to TRBD1 covers 9 bases. V shed 4 bases, J shed 8 bases, and the junction held 6 bases outside the gene matches. The CDR3 spans 15 residues. Germline loops: CDR1 MDHEN, CDR2 SYDVKM. CDR3 coding DNA: TGTGCCAGCAGTTACGGGACAGGGCGAGATTCACCCCTCCACTTT. It yields the protein CASSYGTGRDSPLHF.

This rearrangement joins TRBV14 to TRBJ2-5; 9 bases match TRBD1. CDR3 length: 15 amino acids. Germline V gene sequence: CDR1 SGHDN, CDR2 FVKESK. V gave up 4 bases and J gave up 1 base; unmatched junction bases: 4. The CDR3 protein is CASSLQGQGQETQYF. In DNA, the CDR3 is TGTGCCAGCAGCCTCCAGGGACAGGGCCAAGAGACCCAGTACTTC. The full variable domain, rest sourced from reference TRBV14 and TRBJ2-5, is EAGVTQFPSHSVIEKGQTVTLRCDPISGHDNLYWYRRVMGKEIKFLLHFVKESKQDESGMPNNRFLAERTGGTYSTLKVQPAELEDSGVYFCASSLQGQGQETQYFGPGTRLLVL.

The chain uses TRBV5-5 and TRBJ2-1; 7 bases map to TRBD2. The CDR3 covers 15 residues. J gave up 4 bases and V 0 bases, and 4 bases lay outside the gene matches. Germline V gene data show CDR1 as SGHKS and CDR2 as YYEKEE (reference sequence). CDR3 sequence: CASSLDWRGYNEQFF. The CDR3 DNA reads TGTGCCAGCAGCTTGGACTGGCGGGGGTACAATGAGCAGTTCTTC.

J is TRBJ1-5 and V is TRBV6-2 or TRBV6-3; TRBD1 aligns across 9 bases. The CDR3 loop spans 15 amino acids. Looked up from germline, CDR1 is MNHEY and CDR2 is SVGEGT. With V trimmed by 3 bases and J by 7 bases, 7 bases remained unmatched. The CDR3 loop is CASSYLDRGQQPQHF. The CDR3 DNA reads as TGTGCCAGCAGTTATTTGGACAGGGGCCAACAGCCCCAGCATTTT.